The present TCR beta chain was sequenced within a study of long-term antiretroviral therapy in people with HIV. General observations from the study: In the period from the mid-2000s to the late 2010s, blood was collected, possibly under older ART regimens. Once patients were on ART, diversity went higher but still fell short of transplant donor controls. Records did not include ART adherence, viral resistance or therapy changes.

Regarding this clone: No antigen is known for it.

CDR1 and CDR2 from the germline V gene are MDHEN and SYDVKM. The CDR3 covers 12 residues. The V and J ends lost 8 bases and 7 bases respectively, with 12 bases between them. Researchers ran immunoSEQ v3.0 at survey level. The data were produced by immunoSEQ multiplex PCR, yet TCRdb's version contains in-frame clones alone and is incomplete. The repertoire holds 25,000 to 30,000 clones, with more than 85% as singletons. There was at least one pre-ART PBMC sample for each donor, plus at least two post-ART PBMC samples. This TCR was recovered from a man aged 35-49 years with HIV. This sample comprised unsorted PBMCs, obtained just over 2.6 years after starting antiretroviral therapy. The gene calls are TRBV28 and TRBJ2-1; TRBD2 might be the D (5 bases). In DNA form, the CDR3 reads TGTGCCAGCCGGCTCGGGGTTAATGAGCAGTTCTTC. It is translated as CASRLGVNEQFF.